What follows is one T cell receptor (beta chain) and its context. The data belong to a study of T cell responses to AZD1222 COVID-19 vaccine. The method was immunoSEQ multiplex PCR; TCRdb's version includes in-frame clones alone and lacks a portion of them. In the table there are some 190,000 clones, 80% to 95% of which are singletons. The CDR3 sequence is 17 residues long. V dropped 5 bases and J dropped 3 bases, with 19 bases sitting between them. Looked up from germline, CDR1 is MNHNY and CDR2 is SVGAGI (reference sequence). This TCR was recovered from an adult in good health. The sample in question was peripheral blood, obtained on day 0 of AZD1222 vaccination. This sequence joins TRBV6-6 and TRBJ1-4, with D unresolved. CDR3 in DNA: TGTGCCAGCAGTCGTTCTGGGTTCGGAATCCCTAATGAAAAACTGTTTTTT. Protein: CASSRSGFGIPNEKLFF.